This T cell receptor (beta chain) was identified in a study of OX40 agonist ivuxolimab in advanced cancers. In the study overall: Ivuxolimab was administered intravenously to patients at 0.01 to 10 mg/kg every 2 weeks. Dose-escalation subjects each had hepatocellular carcinoma, melanoma, renal cell or head and neck cancer.

Germline CDR1 SGHAT, CDR2 FQNNGV. The junction had 5 bases not matched to a gene; V was cut back by 5 bases and J by 6 bases. The CDR3 runs to 15 residues. Autoimmune disease history or systemic immunosuppression led to patient exclusion. Some clones are missing from TCRdb's copy, which holds only in-frame ones; the method was immunoSEQ multiplex PCR. This sample has 75,000 to 95,000 clones; around 92% occur once, and the top ten carry about 9.1%. The source was CD4+ or CD8+ T cells sorted from blood, collected in a trial of the OX40 agonist ivuxolimab. V gene TRBV11-2 combines with J gene TRBJ2-3; 13 positions agree with TRBD2. The receptor comes from an adult with an advanced solid tumor such as melanoma, head and neck, liver or kidney cancer. The CDR3 sequence: CASSLGTSGVDTQYF. CDR3 DNA: TGTGCCAGCAGCCTAGGGACTAGCGGGGTCGATACGCAGTATTTT.